This passage covers 25 T cell receptor beta chains from one sample sequenced in a study of long-term antiretroviral therapy in people with HIV. Version v3.0 of the immunoSEQ assay was performed at survey level. TCRdb's copy holds only in-frame clones and misses some; the assay was immunoSEQ multiplex PCR. The top ten clones hold approximately 6.4% of a sample with some 27,000 clones, over 90% of them seen once. The source was unsorted PBMCs, collected about 6.7 years after starting antiretroviral therapy. The receptors shown here come from a woman in her thirties or forties with HIV.

The chain uses TRBV5-4 and TRBJ1-2; 8 nucleotides match TRBD1. The junction had 11 bases not matched to a gene; V was cut back by 4 bases and J by 6 bases. This CDR3 contains 15 residues. Germline CDR1 and CDR2: SGHNT and YYREEE (reference sequence). The CDR3 sequence: CASSIPRTGKDGYTF. The CDR3 DNA is TGTGCCAGCAGCATTCCTAGGACAGGGAAGGATGGCTACACCTTC.

The chain carries TRBV29-1 and TRBJ2-5; D not resolved. V lost 4 bases and J lost 2, with 8 bases in between. The CDR3 runs to 12 residues. Germline V CDR1 and CDR2: SQVTM, ANQGSEA. The CDR3 loop reads CSVGRIQETQYF. CDR3 bases: TGCAGCGTTGGCAGGATTCAAGAGACCCAGTACTTC.

This clone was seen a handful of times. The chain links TRBV7-9 to TRBJ2-3; TRBD2 aligns across 12 bases. Germline CDR1 is SEHNR and CDR2 is FQNEAQ (reference sequence). This CDR3 is built from 15 residues. V dropped 5 bases and J dropped 6; count of bases not matched to a gene: 6. CDR3 in amino acids: CASSPLAGGQDTQYF. CDR3 bases: TGTGCCAGCAGCCCTCTAGCGGGGGGGCAGGATACGCAGTATTTT.

The chain combines TRBV18 with TRBJ2-6; D may be TRBD1 or TRBD2 (5 bases each). V gave up 6 bases and J gave up 2 bases, with 11 bases separating them. Germline V gene data show CDR1 as KGHSH and CDR2 as LQKENI. CDR3 length: 15 residues. CDR3 residues: CASSTGRAGANVLTF. CDR3 DNA sequence: TGTGCCAGCTCTACGGGGCGCGCTGGGGCCAACGTCCTGACTTTC.

The V call is TRBV19, the J call TRBJ1-5; 10 nucleotides agree with TRBD1. After removal of 10 bases from V and 2 bases from J, the junction contained 14 bases not matched to a gene. The CDR3 consists of 17 residues. The germline V gene has CDR1 LNHDA and CDR2 SQIVND (reference sequence). The CDR3 here is CATAVLSGTGGNQPQHF. Written as DNA, the CDR3 is TGTGCCACCGCGGTCCTCTCCGGGACAGGGGGCAATCAGCCCCAGCATTTT. Using reference TRBV19 and TRBJ1-5 for the parts outside the CDR3, the full variable domain is DGGITQSPKYLFRKEGQNVTLSCEQNLNHDAMYWYRQDPGQGLRLIYYSQIVNDFQKGDIAEGYSVSREKKESFPLTVTSAQKNPTAFYLCATAVLSGTGGNQPQHFGDGTRLSIL.

This chain joins TRBV15 and TRBJ1-2; TRBD1 aligns across 8 bases. Trimming cost V 1 base and J 4 bases; bases outside gene matches: 5. The CDR3 is 15 amino acids. CDR1 and CDR2 from the germline V gene are LNHNV and YYDKDF (reference sequence). CDR3 in DNA: TGTGCCACCAGCAGAGCCACAGGGGGTGGCTATGGCTACACCTTC. Encoded protein: CATSRATGGGYGYTF.

The chain couples TRBV7-3 to TRBJ2-1; TRBD1 or TRBD2 may be the D gene (7 bases each). Per the germline V gene, CDR1 is SGHTA and CDR2 is FQGTGA. The V and J ends lost 5 bases and 2 bases respectively, with 16 bases between them. The CDR3 has 16 amino acids. DNA for the CDR3: TGTGCCAGCAGCCCCCAGACAGGGACTACCTACAATGAGCAGTTCTTC. Protein product: CASSPQTGTTYNEQFF.

The chain has TRBV6-5 and TRBJ1-1; D call uncertain. V gave up 5 bases and J gave up 6 bases, with 13 bases separating them. The CDR3 consists of 13 residues. Germline-derived CDR1 and CDR2 are MNHEY and SVGAGI. The CDR3 DNA sequence: TGTGCCAGCAGTAATTCACAAGGCCCTGAAGCTTTCTTT. It encodes CASSNSQGPEAFF.

The genes are TRBV10-3 and TRBJ2-7, with 8 bases aligning to TRBD1. Trimming at V came to 4 bases and at J to 1 base, leaving 12 bases not matched to a gene. Germline loops: CDR1 ENHRY, CDR2 SYGVKD. The CDR3 extends over 17 amino acids. The CDR3 reads CAISVSRGLSGSYEQYF. The DNA of the CDR3 is TGTGCCATCAGTGTTAGCAGGGGGCTAAGCGGTTCCTACGAGCAGTACTTC.

This chain joins TRBV30 and TRBJ2-1, with a tentative D call TRBD1 (6 bases). The CDR3 is 10 amino acids. Germline V gene sequence: CDR1 GTSNPN, CDR2 SVGIG (reference sequence). The V gene lost 5 bases and the J gene lost 9 bases, with 8 bases spanning the gap. CDR3 bases: TGTGCCTGGTCAGGGGTTGAGCAGTTCTTC. Translating it yields CAWSGVEQFF.

This rearrangement joins TRBV6-1 to TRBJ2-4; D is uncertain. The V gene's germline CDR1 is MNHNS and CDR2 SASEGT. With 3 bases removed from V and 7 bases from J, the gap between germline ends came to 4 bases. There are 11 residues in the CDR3. The CDR3: CASSDSNIQYF. In nucleotides, the CDR3 is TGTGCCAGCAGTGACAGTAACATTCAGTACTTC.

This sequence joins TRBV10-3 and TRBJ1-2, with 9 bases identical to TRBD1. Trimming removed 10 bases from V and 0 bases from J; junction bases left unmatched: 12. Germline CDR1 and CDR2: ENHRY and SYGVKD. The CDR3 spans 16 residues. CDR3 protein: CATTRGQGDPNYGYTF. The DNA for the CDR3 is TGTGCCACCACCAGGGGACAGGGTGATCCTAACTATGGCTACACCTTC.

The chain links TRBV5-6 to TRBJ2-7; D ambiguous. Trimming left V 0 bases short and J 7 bases short, with 20 bases between. The CDR3 runs to 16 residues. The germline gives CDR1 SGHDT, CDR2 YYEEEE. CDR3 DNA: TGTGCCAGCAGCTTGGGTTATTATCGTAGAACGAGAGAGCAGTACTTC. Its protein product is CASSLGYYRRTREQYF.

The chain is built from TRBV10-3 and TRBJ2-1; unclear D gene. This CDR3 has 15 amino acids. Trimming pared 2 bases from V and 5 bases from J, leaving 13 bases between. CDR1 and CDR2 (germline): ENHRY, SYGVKD. This CDR3 is CAISEVTESHNEQFF. CDR3 DNA sequence: TGTGCCATCAGTGAGGTCACAGAATCTCACAATGAGCAGTTCTTC.

The rearrangement joins TRBV5-6 to TRBJ1-5; D remains ambiguous. Between the trimmed V and J ends, which lost 4 bases and 3 bases, there was a span of 8 bases. Germline V gene lookup returns CDR1 SGHDT and CDR2 YYEEEE. The CDR3 contains 13 residues. This CDR3 reads CASSADNNQPQHF. Written as DNA, the CDR3 is TGTGCCAGCAGCGCCGACAACAATCAGCCCCAGCATTTT.

The chain recombines TRBV7-9 with TRBJ1-1; no firm D call. The CDR3 runs 14 residues. V lost 5 bases, J lost 1 base, and 11 bases lay in between. Germline V gene lookup returns CDR1 SEHNR and CDR2 FQNEAQ (reference sequence). The CDR3 reads CASSQLGGNTEAFF. The CDR3 DNA reads TGTGCCAGCAGCCAACTGGGTGGGAACACTGAAGCTTTCTTT.

This rearrangement joins TRBV6-6 to TRBJ1-5; 9 positions match TRBD1. The CDR3 contains 14 residues. Germline CDR1 reads MNHNY; CDR2 reads SVGAGI (reference sequence). The V and J ends lost 6 bases and 7 bases, in that order; junction bases with no gene match: 7. The CDR3 coding sequence is TGTGCCAGCAGGGAACAGGGGGCAGGGCAGCCCCAGCATTTT. This encodes CASREQGAGQPQHF.

The chain combines TRBV2 with TRBJ2-2, with D possibly being TRBD1 or TRBD2 (5 bases each). Per germline, CDR1 SNHLY and CDR2 FYNNEI. The CDR3 totals 14 residues. Between the trimmed V and J ends, which lost 6 bases and 3 bases, there was a span of 11 bases. The CDR3 is CASSRDGDTGELFF. CDR3 DNA sequence: TGTGCCAGCAGCCGGGACGGGGACACCGGGGAGCTGTTTTTT.

The V and J genes are TRBV5-3 and TRBJ2-3; TRBD2 matches at 12 bases. Being an ORF, TRBV5-3 has a function that is uncertain. The CDR3 is made up of 17 amino acids. V lost 3 bases and J lost 2; bases outside the gene matches: 7. CDR3 protein: CARSSQLAGGPTDTQYF. DNA of the CDR3: TGTGCCAGAAGCTCTCAACTAGCGGGGGGTCCCACAGATACGCAGTATTTT.

The V call is TRBV15, the J call TRBJ2-7, with TRBD1 identical over 10 bases. The germline CDR1 and CDR2 sequences are LNHNV and YYDKDF (reference sequence). V lost 3 bases, J lost 2 bases, and 4 bases stayed unmatched. This CDR3 contains 15 residues. In DNA form, the CDR3 reads TGTGCCACCAGCAGGGGGGACAGGGGTACCTACGAGCAGTACTTC. Its translation: CATSRGDRGTYEQYF.

This rearrangement joins TRBV9 to TRBJ2-1; either TRBD1 or TRBD2 may fit D (8 bases each). Per germline, CDR1 SGDLS and CDR2 YYNGEE. This CDR3 has 17 residues. V was cut by 4 bases and J by 0 bases, with 17 bases left in between. CDR3 bases: TGTGCCAGCAGCCTCCGGACAGGGACTAGCTCCTACAATGAGCAGTTCTTC. This codes for CASSLRTGTSSYNEQFF. Combining the CDR3 with reference TRBV9 and TRBJ2-1 gives the whole variable domain DSGVTQTPKHLITATGQRVTLRCSPRSGDLSVYWYQQSLDQGLQFLIQYYNGEERAKGNILERFSAQQFPDLHSELNLSSLELGDSALYFCASSLRTGTSSYNEQFFGPGTRLTVL.

The V gene is TRBV11-2, the J gene TRBJ2-1; TRBD2 aligns across 12 bases. V lost 0 bases to trimming and J lost 6 bases; unmatched junction nucleotides: 6. Germline V gene data show CDR1 as SGHAT and CDR2 as FQNNGV. The CDR3 spans 17 residues. The CDR3 spells CASSLDRLAGAANEQFF. As DNA, the CDR3 is TGTGCCAGCAGCTTAGATCGACTAGCGGGGGCGGCCAATGAGCAGTTCTTC.

This chain links TRBV15 with TRBJ1-2; D uncertain. CDR3 length: 15 amino acids. Trimming stripped 0 bases from V and 6 bases from J, with 14 bases between. Germline-derived CDR1 and CDR2 are LNHNV and YYDKDF (reference sequence). The CDR3 loop reads CATSREAKQLDGYTF. The CDR3 DNA is TGTGCCACCAGCAGAGAAGCCAAACAGCTCGATGGCTACACCTTC.

Comments on this clone: Other DNA sequences in this specimen translate into the identical CDR3. This chain links TRBV5-1 with TRBJ1-1, with D tentatively TRBD1 (6 bases). Per the germline V gene, CDR1 is SGHRS and CDR2 is YFSETQ. This CDR3 has 14 amino acids. V was trimmed by 0 bases and J by 3 bases, leaving 9 bases between them. The CDR3 nucleotides read TGCGCCAGCAGCTTGGAGGGGGGGGACACTGAAGCTTTCTTT. Translated: CASSLEGGDTEAFF. Complete variable domain (other parts from reference TRBV5-1 and TRBJ1-1): KAGVTQTPRYLIKTRGQQVTLSCSPISGHRSVSWYQQTPGQGLQFLFEYFSETQRNKGNFPGRFSGRQFSNSRSEMNVSTLELGDSALYLCASSLEGGDTEAFFGQGTRLTVV.

The V call is TRBV7-2, the J call TRBJ1-5, with TRBD1 matching 8 bases. Germline V gene data show CDR1 as SGHTA and CDR2 as FQGNSA. V was clipped by 3 bases and J by 7 bases; unmatched bases: 2. The CDR3 runs 13 residues. The CDR3 coding sequence is TGTGCCAGCAGCTTGGGACAGGACCAGCCCCAGCATTTT. It codes for CASSLGQDQPQHF.